The 3 T cell receptor beta chains reported below all come from one sample, sequenced in a study of cytomegalovirus exposure and HLA in healthy donors. The PCR employed 60 Vbeta primers together with 13 Jbeta primers. Profiled with immunoSEQ multiplex PCR; TCRdb holds only in-frame clones, not every one. The sample carries about 190,000 clones, approximately 82% recorded once. The sequenced sample consisted of PBMCs. The receptors were gathered from a woman aged 18-29 years in good health and CMV-seronegative.

The J gene is TRBJ1-2, the V gene TRBV2; perhaps TRBD1 as D (6 bases). Germline V gene sequence: CDR1 SNHLY, CDR2 FYNNEI. The CDR3 runs 12 residues. The V and J ends lost 5 bases and 5 bases respectively, with 9 bases between them. The DNA of the CDR3 is TGTGCCAGCAGTCCTACAGGGTATGGCTACACCTTC. Its protein product is CASSPTGYGYTF.

The J gene is TRBJ2-1, the V gene TRBV7-6, with D possibly TRBD1 on 6 matching bases. CDR1 and CDR2 from the germline V gene are SGHVS and FNYEAQ. The CDR3 length is 19 residues. Trimming removed 4 bases from V and 6 bases from J, with 28 bases in between. In nucleotides, the CDR3 is TGTGCCAGCAGCTATTTTTCAGGGGATAATGGCTTTGCTGGCAATGAGCAGTTCTTC. It yields the protein CASSYFSGDNGFAGNEQFF.

The chain is built from TRBV10-1 and TRBJ2-3; 14 bases agree with TRBD2. The length of the CDR3 is 16 residues. Germline V gene lookup returns CDR1 WNHNN and CDR2 SYGVQD (reference sequence). Trimming at V came to 5 bases and at J to 2 bases, leaving 3 bases not matched to a gene. The CDR3 loop is CASSPGLAGATDTQYF. As DNA, the CDR3 is TGCGCCAGCAGTCCGGGACTAGCGGGAGCCACAGATACGCAGTATTTT.